This T cell receptor beta chain came from a study of blood T cell repertoires in COVID-19. Authors' analysis steps: Amplification of reference gene primers provided the estimated nucleated cell counts. Measured with immunoSEQ multiplex PCR; TCRdb has only the in-frame clones, and not every one. That table furnishes V, J and clone size, whereas the DNA furnished D and trimming. The table lists about 220,000 clones, approximately 85% of them singletons. This CDR3 region has 15 residues. V shed 0 bases and J shed 5 bases, with 10 bases lying between them. Germline V gene sequence: CDR1 SGHTA, CDR2 FQGTGA.

The sequencing sample was made of peripheral blood. The receptor comes from a woman in her 70s with COVID-19, enrolled during active disease. V usage is TRBV7-3 and J usage is TRBJ1-4; tentatively, D is TRBD1 (6 bases). The CDR3 DNA is TGTGCCAGCAGCTTAACTGGGGGCGCGAATGAAAAACTGTTTTTT. Encoded protein: CASSLTGGANEKLFF.